This T cell receptor (beta chain) is from a study of Graves' ophthalmopathy and Graves' hyperthyroidism. Turning to the study itself: In this cohort's terms, stable hyperthyroidism meant no ophthalmopathy by 18 months of follow-up. Study conclusions and caveats: Among thyroid clonotypes expanded above 0.001 frequency, most also appeared in blood.

This clonotype has ten or more counts. The antigen remains undetermined. The sequenced template was RNA, covering the TCR beta CDR3 region. First-round RT-PCR relied on HTBI primers, and a second-round multiplex PCR came next. MiXCR, applied by TCRdb to the multiplex PCR reads, yields one record per CDR3 protein. This table has more than 1,000,000 distinct CDR3 sequences, about 40% appearing once. Sequenced input: peripheral blood or thyroid tissue (not recorded which). This receptor was obtained from an adult man with Graves' hyperthyroidism.

CDR3 sequence reads: CASRRDLSYEQYF. DNA for the CDR3: TGTGCCAGCAGACGGGACCTCTCCTACGAGCAGTACTTC. This chain joins TRBV6-5 and TRBJ2-7; either TRBD1 or TRBD2 may fit D (5 bases each). Per the germline V gene, CDR1 is MNHEY and CDR2 is SVGAGI. This CDR3 region has 13 residues. The V and J ends lost 6 bases and 0 bases respectively, with 9 bases between them.